Below are 31 T cell receptor beta chains sequenced from a single sample in a study of tumor and adjacent non-tumor tissue in lung cancer. Three rounds of nested PCR, following a modified ARM-PCR protocol, produced the TCRbeta library. TCRdb re-derived calls from the multiplex PCR reads in MiXCR, one entry per CDR3 protein. The table lists approximately 86,000 distinct CDR3 sequences, approximately 72% of them singletons, with about a tenth in the top ten. No cell sorting was done before RNA was extracted from the tissue. Source material: lung tumor tissue. The receptors originated from a woman aged 35 to 49 with non-small cell lung cancer.

Worth noting for this clonotype: The final CDR3 position lacks the conserved phenylalanine or tryptophan, pointing to a likely read error. It is unclear where the CDR3 begins or ends on the DNA, so no DNA is shown, and the CDR3 is as TCRdb lists it. The V call is TRBV11-2, the J call TRBJ2-7. The CDR3 is 13 amino acids in total, end residues counted. CDR1 SGHAT and CDR2 FQNNGV come from the germline V gene. CDR3 in amino acids: CASSLRPVFGQYI.

A note on this clonotype: The junction and the germline gene differ at one end; a read error may be behind it. V is TRBV7-9 and J is TRBJ2-5, with a tentative D call TRBD1 (6 bases). Germline lookup yields CDR1 SEHNR and CDR2 FQNEAQ (reference sequence). CDR3 length: 15 amino acids. Here the CDR3 reads CTSSLTGREQETRYF. The CDR3 DNA sequence: TGTACCAGCAGCCTGACAGGAAGGGAACAAGAGACCCGGTACTTC.

Comments on this clonotype: A clone one base away is much larger, so this may be a read error. CDR3 nucleotide sequence: TGTGCCAGCGGGGCCCGCATGAACACTGGAGCTTTCTTT. As protein: CASGARMNTGAFF. The chain has TRBV6-1 and TRBJ1-1; tentative D call: TRBD1 (5 bases). Germline assignment: CDR1 MNHNS and CDR2 SASEGT. The CDR3 spans 13 residues.

This clonotype has at least ten counts. The chain uses TRBV12-3 or TRBV12-4 and TRBJ2-4; possibly TRBD2 for D (5 bases). V gave up 0 bases and J gave up 4 bases, with 10 bases separating them. The CDR3 sequence is 15 residues long. The CDR3 here is CASSLATNRKNIQYF. The CDR3 bases are TGTGCCAGCAGTTTAGCGACTAACCGAAAAAACATTCAGTACTTC.

The chain joins TRBV20-1 to TRBJ1-2; tentatively, D is TRBD1 (6 bases). Trimming stripped 3 bases from V and 9 bases from J, with 14 bases between. The CDR3 totals 12 residues. CDR1 and CDR2 from the germline V gene are DFQATT and SNEGSKA (reference sequence). The CDR3 coding sequence is TGCAGTGCTAGGTCTGGGGGGCCATGCTACACCTTC. Translating gives CSARSGGPCYTF.

V usage is TRBV7-8 and J usage is TRBJ2-3; either TRBD1 or TRBD2 may fit D (6 bases each). Trimming removed 4 bases from V and 9 bases from J, with 29 bases in between. CDR1 is SGHVS, CDR2 FQNEAQ, per germline. The CDR3 is 18 amino acids. The CDR3 sequence: CASSSTHSTSGGMRTQYF. The CDR3 region has the DNA TGTGCCAGCAGCTCAACACATTCGACTAGTGGGGGCATGCGCACGCAGTATTTT.

Points on this clonotype: Since the CDR3 does not end with the conserved phenylalanine or tryptophan, this likely comes from a read error. The chain combines TRBV4-2 with TRBJ2-1; 7 bases match TRBD2. Looked up from germline, CDR1 is LGHNA and CDR2 is YNFKEQ. The CDR3 covers 16 residues. CDR3 DNA: TGTGCCAGCGGCCAGGAGACGGCGGGAGCCTACAATGAGCAGTTCATC. Protein: CASGQETAGAYNEQFI.

This clonotype has at least ten counts. The chain employs TRBV29-1 and TRBJ2-3; 9 positions agree with TRBD2. The CDR3 totals 18 residues. Germline V lookup: CDR1 SQVTM, CDR2 ANQGSEA. With 4 bases clipped from V and 3 bases from J, the junction kept 17 bases outside the gene matches. The CDR3 DNA sequence: TGCAGCGTTGTGGCCCACGGTCGGGCGGGAGGGCGTACAGATACGCAGTATTTT. Encoded protein: CSVVAHGRAGGRTDTQYF.

By share, this clonotype counts as large. The rearrangement links TRBV11-2 to TRBJ2-6; D is unclear. The ends were cut back, 4 bases at V and 0 bases at J, with 10 bases in the middle. This CDR3 spans 16 amino acids. Germline CDR1 SGHAT, CDR2 FQNNGV. The CDR3 here is CASSWSDLSGANVLTF. In DNA, the CDR3 is TGTGCCAGCAGCTGGTCAGACCTCTCTGGGGCCAACGTCCTGACTTTC.

In this sample, this clonotype turned up a few times. This sequence joins TRBV21-1 and TRBJ1-5; the D call of TRBD1 is as the table states it, not checked on the DNA. TRBV21-1 constitutes a pseudogene. The CDR3 is 12 amino acids. This chain's CDR3 is CASRGGFQPQHF. CDR3 sequence (DNA): TGTGCCAGCAGAGGGGGTTTTCAGCCCCAGCATTTT.

Concerning this clonotype: This may be a read error: a much more frequent sequence differs by one nucleotide. The V and J genes are TRBV12-3 or TRBV12-4 and TRBJ2-3; D is unresolved. V lost 10 bases, J lost 14 bases, and 31 bases lay in between. The CDR3 runs to 15 residues. CDR3 residues: CATLIPTEGPDPRYF. The CDR3 nucleotides read TGTGCCACCTTAATCCCGACCGAAGGCCCGGACCCGCGGTATTTT.

As to this clonotype: Given a much more abundant clone one base away, this may be a read error. CDR3 region: CASSVTGAGGDTQYF. The CDR3 DNA reads TGCGCCAGCAGTGTTACGGGGGCCGGCGGAGATACGCAGTATTTT. This chain connects TRBV10-1 to TRBJ2-3; D assignment may be TRBD1 or TRBD2 (6 bases each). Germline CDR1 reads WNHNN; CDR2 reads SYGVQD (reference sequence). V lost 4 bases to trimming and J lost 5 bases, with 16 bases between them. The CDR3 is 15 amino acids.

The table lists this clonotype with many counts. The chain is built from TRBV12-3 or TRBV12-4 and TRBJ2-1; tentatively, D is TRBD2 (5 bases). This CDR3 comprises 14 residues. V dropped 2 bases and J dropped 5 bases, with 10 bases sitting between them. The CDR3 here is CASSLRARDNEQFF. Here the CDR3 DNA reads TGTGCCAGCAGTTTAAGGGCGCGGGACAATGAGCAGTTCTTC.

The rearrangement links TRBV4-2 to TRBJ2-5, with D possibly being TRBD1 (6 bases). This CDR3 is built from 15 residues. Germline V gives CDR1 LGHNA, CDR2 YNFKEQ. V lost 0 bases, J lost 3 bases, and 11 bases lay in between. The CDR3 DNA follows: TGTGCCAGCAGCCAAGAGGGGGCTAGGGAAGAGACCCAGTACTTC. Protein product: CASSQEGAREETQYF.

This chain connects TRBV10-2 to TRBJ1-4; maybe TRBD1 (6 bases). CDR3 length equals 15 residues. Germline lookup yields CDR1 WSHSY and CDR2 SAAADI. As DNA, the CDR3 is TGCGTCAGTCGGGACACCCGAGGACGATATGAAAAACTGTTTTTT. It is translated as CVSRDTRGRYEKLFF.

Comments on this clonotype: A read error may produce the germline difference seen at one junction end. The chain recombines TRBV11-2 with TRBJ2-7; no definite D call. This CDR3 contains 15 residues. Germline V gene sequence: CDR1 SGHAT, CDR2 FQNNGV. CDR3: CASSLEQTKGSEEYF. CDR3 coding DNA: TGTGCCAGCAGCTTAGAACAGACCAAGGGTTCCGAGGAGTACTTC.

This clonotype turned up a few times. Given a much more abundant clone one base away, this may be a read error. The rearrangement links TRBV12-3 or TRBV12-4 to TRBJ1-3; no definite D call. CDR3 length: 14 amino acids. CDR3 nucleotides: TGTGCCAGCGTCTGGGGAACCTCTGGAAGCACCATATATTTT. Protein product: CASVWGTSGSTIYF.

About this clonotype: The conserved closing phenylalanine or tryptophan is absent in this CDR3, likely reflecting a read error. The DNA is left out, because the CDR3 cannot be placed on it with certainty; the CDR3 is given as TCRdb lists it. The chain carries TRBV20-1 and TRBJ2-1; the D call in the table, TRBD2, was not verified against the DNA. The germline V gene has CDR1 DFQATT and CDR2 SNEGSKA (reference sequence). The CDR3 adds up to 20 amino acids, both ends counted. CDR3 loop: CSARSLGRGGSGGIYNEQFL.

This chain connects TRBV5-5 to TRBJ2-6; possibly TRBD1 for D (5 bases). This CDR3 spans 16 amino acids. With 0 bases removed from V and 19 bases from J, the gap between germline ends came to 26 bases. In germline, CDR1 is SGHKS, CDR2 YYEKEE (reference sequence). The CDR3 loop reads CASSLVQNSGANVITF. The CDR3 DNA is TGTGCCAGCAGCTTGGTACAGAACTCTGGGGCCAACGTCATTACTTTC.

The table lists this clonotype with many counts. The chain combines TRBV20-1 with TRBJ2-7, with D maybe TRBD2 (5 bases). CDR1 and CDR2 (germline): DFQATT, SNEGSKA (reference sequence). The CDR3 is 14 amino acids. V lost 6 bases to trimming and J lost 0 bases, with 15 bases between them. Here the CDR3 DNA reads TGCAGTGCCCCCCGGACTCCGAGCTCCTACGAGCAGTACTTC. This gives the protein CSAPRTPSSYEQYF.

Worth noting for this clonotype: Since no conserved phenylalanine or tryptophan closes the CDR3, a read error is the likely cause. The limits of the CDR3 on the DNA are not certain, so only TCRdb's listed CDR3 is given. The V gene is TRBV6-6, the J gene TRBJ2-7; the DNA was not compared with TRBD1, the D call given in the table. The CDR3 length is 14 residues, termini included. Per the germline V gene, CDR1 is MNHNY and CDR2 is SVGAGI (reference sequence). The CDR3 sequence: CASSLTGGSYEHYS.

The chain has TRBV5-1 and TRBJ2-1; 9 bases align to TRBD2. Germline V gene sequence: CDR1 SGHRS, CDR2 YFSETQ. This CDR3 has 16 amino acids. The CDR3 DNA follows: TGCCCCAACAGCTTGGTTCCTATCAGCGGGGGGAACGAGCAGTTCTTC. It is translated as CPNSLVPISGGNEQFF.

This clonotype turned up a few times. This may come from a read error, since a much larger clone is one base off. J is TRBJ1-3 and V is TRBV10-3; no definite D call. From germline, CDR1 is ENHRY and CDR2 SYGVKD. There are 13 residues in the CDR3. The CDR3 loop is CTILEGVGNTIYF. In nucleotides, the CDR3 is TGTACCATTCTAGAGGGAGTCGGAAACACCATATATTTT.

There are many counts of this clonotype. This sequence joins TRBV10-3 and TRBJ2-3; 8 bases match TRBD1. The CDR3 is 15 residues long. Germline CDR1 and CDR2: ENHRY and SYGVKD. J gave up 1 base and V 3 bases, and 3 bases lay outside the gene matches. CDR3 region: CAISDPGQGTDTQYF. CDR3 coding DNA: TGTGCCATCAGTGACCCGGGACAGGGCACAGATACGCAGTATTTT.

Notes on this clonotype: Likely a read error: the CDR3 ends without its conserved phenylalanine or tryptophan. V is TRBV6-1 and J is TRBJ2-1; the D is unclear. Germline V gene data show CDR1 as MNHNS and CDR2 as SASEGT. The CDR3 consists of 14 residues. The CDR3 DNA is TGTGCCAACACGTGTGGTACCTCCTTCAATGAGCAGTTCATC. It specifies CANTCGTSFNEQFI.

On this clonotype itself: At one boundary the junction diverges from the germline segment, which might be a read error. The rearrangement joins TRBV11-2 to TRBJ2-1; possibly TRBD1 or TRBD2 for D (6 bases each). Germline assignment: CDR1 SGHAT and CDR2 FQNNGV. CDR3 length: 14 amino acids. In DNA, the CDR3 is TGTGCCTGCAGCGTGACGGGGGCAGTCAATGAACAGTTCTTC. Amino acid sequence: CACSVTGAVNEQFF.

As concerns this clonotype: An end of the junction does not agree with germline; a read error may underlie this. The chain employs TRBV11-2 and TRBJ2-3; D perhaps matches TRBD2 (5 bases). The CDR3 has 14 residues. Germline V gene lookup returns CDR1 SGHAT and CDR2 FQNNGV. CDR3 protein: CAISRAGTDCTQYF. The CDR3, as DNA: TGTGCCATCAGCCGCGCGGGCACGGACTGTACGCAGTATTTT.

V is TRBV11-2 and J is TRBJ2-1; D is unclear. Trimming removed 7 bases at V and 10 bases at J, with 20 bases between. The CDR3 has 14 amino acids. The germline V gene has CDR1 SGHAT and CDR2 FQNNGV. The CDR3 protein is CASNIPGAMGEQFF. The CDR3 DNA is TGTGCCAGCAACATCCCCGGAGCCATGGGCGAGCAGTTCTTC.

A note on this clonotype: A read error may explain this, as a much larger clone is one base away. The J gene is TRBJ2-5, the V gene TRBV2; 13 bases align to TRBD2. CDR1 SNHLY and CDR2 FYNNEI come from the germline V gene. The CDR3 contains 14 residues. V was pared by 4 bases and J by 10 bases, with 6 bases of the junction left unmatched. For the CDR3, the DNA is TGTGCCAGCAGTGGGACTAGCGGGAGCCAGATCCAGTACTTC. Translation: CASSGTSGSQIQYF.

J is TRBJ1-4 and V is TRBV4-2; TRBD1 agrees at 7 bases. After removal of 0 bases from V and 10 bases from J, the junction contained 17 bases not matched to a gene. Per germline, CDR1 LGHNA and CDR2 YNFKEQ. The CDR3 is 18 amino acids. In DNA, the CDR3 is TGTGCCAGCAGCCAAGAGGTGGGACAGCATGGCATAGGCCGAAAACTGTTTTTT. Amino acid sequence: CASSQEVGQHGIGRKLFF.

Comments on this clonotype: Because the CDR3 is missing its conserved closing phenylalanine or tryptophan, this is likely a read error. Because the CDR3's place on the DNA is in doubt, the DNA is left out and the CDR3 is given as listed by TCRdb. The rearrangement joins TRBV11-2 to TRBJ2-7; the listed D gene, TRBD1, was not tested against the DNA. Germline-derived CDR1 and CDR2 are SGHAT and FQNNGV. A total of 14 residues make up the CDR3, ends included. The CDR3 sequence is CASSPGQGAYEQYY.